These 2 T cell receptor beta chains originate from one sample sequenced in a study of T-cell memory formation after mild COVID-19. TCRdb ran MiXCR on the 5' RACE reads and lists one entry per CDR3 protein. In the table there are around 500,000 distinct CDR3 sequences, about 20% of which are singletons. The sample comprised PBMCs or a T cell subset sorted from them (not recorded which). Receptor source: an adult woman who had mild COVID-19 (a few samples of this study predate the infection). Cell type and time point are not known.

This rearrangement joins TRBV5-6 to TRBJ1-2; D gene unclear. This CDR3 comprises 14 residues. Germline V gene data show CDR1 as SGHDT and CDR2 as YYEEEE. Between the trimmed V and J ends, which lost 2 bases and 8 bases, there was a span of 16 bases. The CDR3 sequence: CASSFKLGPDGYTF. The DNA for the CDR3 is TGTGCCAGCAGCTTCAAGCTCGGGCCGGACGGCTACACCTTC.

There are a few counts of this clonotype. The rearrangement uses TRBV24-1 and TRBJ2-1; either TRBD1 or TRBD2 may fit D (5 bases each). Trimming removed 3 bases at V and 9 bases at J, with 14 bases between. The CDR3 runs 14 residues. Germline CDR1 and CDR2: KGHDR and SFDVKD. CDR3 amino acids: CATSDVPPGREQFF. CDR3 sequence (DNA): TGTGCCACCAGTGATGTTCCCCCGGGACGTGAGCAGTTCTTC.